Shown below are 22 T cell receptor beta chains from a single sample sequenced in a study of blood T cell repertoires in COVID-19. Data came from immunoSEQ multiplex PCR; TCRdb stores just in-frame clones and leaves some out. Among more than 250,000 clones listed, more than 75% were seen once. The source material was PBMCs or T cells enriched from blood (not recorded which). All receptors derive from a woman between 25 and 40 years old who had recovered from COVID-19.

The CDR3 loop is CASSPGEFEAFF. CDR3 nucleotide sequence: TGTGCCAGCAGCCCGGGGGAATTTGAAGCTTTCTTT. The chain employs TRBV7-3 and TRBJ1-1; the D gene is possibly TRBD1 (5 bases). The CDR3 length is 12 residues. Trimming removed 5 bases from V and 7 bases from J, with 11 bases in between. The V gene's germline CDR1 is SGHTA and CDR2 FQGTGA.

V usage is TRBV5-8 and J usage is TRBJ2-1; TRBD1 agrees at 8 bases. Germline loops: CDR1 SGHTS, CDR2 YDEGEE. V shed 4 bases and J 0 bases; nucleotides not matched to a gene: 6. The CDR3 is 16 residues long. CDR3 sequence reads: CASSTGQESSYNEQFF. CDR3 bases: TGTGCCAGCAGCACGGGACAGGAGAGCTCCTACAATGAGCAGTTCTTC.

V is TRBV6-5 and J is TRBJ2-3, with D possibly TRBD2 on 7 matching bases. The germline gives CDR1 MNHEY, CDR2 SVGAGI. Trimming removed 7 bases at V and 1 base at J, with 15 bases between. This CDR3 is built from 15 residues. The CDR3 is CASMKGGAGTDTQYF. The CDR3 region has the DNA TGTGCCAGCATGAAGGGGGGGGCGGGCACAGATACGCAGTATTTT.

The rearrangement joins TRBV5-1 to TRBJ1-1; 10 nucleotides match TRBD1. V trimming: 4 bases; J trimming: 1 base; junction bases outside the gene matches: 4. This CDR3 has 15 residues. Germline CDR1 is SGHRS and CDR2 is YFSETQ. CDR3 coding DNA: TGCGCCAGCAGCACGGGACAGGGGAGGAACACTGAAGCTTTCTTT. It codes for CASSTGQGRNTEAFF. Based on the CDR3 plus reference TRBV5-1 and TRBJ1-1, the full variable domain is KAGVTQTPRYLIKTRGQQVTLSCSPISGHRSVSWYQQTPGQGLQFLFEYFSETQRNKGNFPGRFSGRQFSNSRSEMNVSTLELGDSALYLCASSTGQGRNTEAFFGQGTRLTVV.

The chain links TRBV4-2 to TRBJ1-1; 8 nucleotides agree with TRBD1. From germline, CDR1 is LGHNA and CDR2 YNFKEQ. The CDR3 runs to 14 residues. J gave up 6 bases and V 3 bases, and 6 bases lay outside the gene matches. The CDR3 loop is CASSHVGQGPEAFF. CDR3 DNA sequence: TGTGCCAGCAGCCACGTTGGACAGGGCCCTGAAGCTTTCTTT.

The V and J genes are TRBV7-9 and TRBJ2-6, with unresolved D. The CDR3 spans 15 residues. Germline CDR1 and CDR2: SEHNR and FQNEAQ (reference sequence). Trimming stripped 2 bases from V and 0 bases from J, with 5 bases between. CDR3 bases: TGTGCCAGCAGCTTAACGGTCTCTGGGGCCAACGTCCTGACTTTC. Its translation: CASSLTVSGANVLTF. Filled out from reference TRBV7-9 and TRBJ2-6, the complete variable domain reads DTGVSQNPRHKITKRGQNVTFRCDPISEHNRLYWYRQTLGQGPEFLTYFQNEAQLEKSRLLSDRFSAERPKGSFSTLEIQRTEQGDSAMYLCASSLTVSGANVLTFGAGSRLTVL.

Of note for this clone: The junction shows a germline mismatch at one end, possibly a read error. The V and J genes are TRBV6-2 or TRBV6-3 and TRBJ2-7; D uncertain. The germline CDR1 and CDR2 sequences are MNHEY and SVGEGT. This CDR3 contains 12 residues. DNA of the CDR3: TGTGCCAGCAGTGACAACTCCAACGAGCAGTACTTC. It translates to CASSDNSNEQYF.

V is TRBV4-3 and J is TRBJ2-2, with TRBD1 matching over 10 bases. The CDR3 length is 17 residues. With V trimmed by 3 bases and J by 4 bases, 8 bases remained unmatched. Germline CDR1 is LGHNA and CDR2 is YSLEER. CDR3 DNA: TGCGCCAGCAGCCAGATGCCGGACAGGGGGGGCACCGGGGAGCTGTTTTTT. This gives the protein CASSQMPDRGGTGELFF.

The CDR3 DNA reads TGTGCCAGCAGCTTAGATTGGAGGGATGAAGCTTTCTTT. Protein: CASSLDWRDEAFF. This chain uses TRBV7-9 with TRBJ1-1; no reliable D call. The CDR3 loop spans 13 amino acids. The germline V and J ends were trimmed by 1 base and 7 bases, with 10 bases remaining between them. Germline lookup yields CDR1 SEHNR and CDR2 FQNEAQ (reference sequence).

This clone was recorded once. J is TRBJ2-7 and V is TRBV19; no clear D. V gave up 3 bases and J gave up 2 bases, with 14 bases separating them. CDR1 and CDR2 from the germline V gene are LNHDA and SQIVND (reference sequence). The CDR3 contains 15 residues. The CDR3 region is CASSMTRLPTYEQYF. In nucleotides, the CDR3 is TGTGCCAGTAGTATGACCAGGCTCCCAACCTACGAGCAGTACTTC.

CDR3 amino acids: CASSGQGNYEQYF. CDR3 bases: TGTGCCAGCAGCGGACAGGGAAACTACGAGCAGTACTTC. The chain uses TRBV7-9 and TRBJ2-7, with 8 bases that match TRBD1. CDR1 and CDR2 (germline): SEHNR, FQNEAQ (reference sequence). CDR3 length: 13 amino acids. With 5 bases clipped from V and 3 bases from J, the junction kept 3 bases outside the gene matches.

V and J are TRBV5-6 and TRBJ2-1; perhaps TRBD1 as D (6 bases). The V gene's germline CDR1 is SGHDT and CDR2 YYEEEE. The ends were cut back, 0 bases at V and 2 bases at J, with 18 bases in the middle. The length of the CDR3 is 18 residues. The DNA for the CDR3 is TGTGCCAGCAGCTTGGGTATCCAACAGGGTGGCACCTACAATGAGCAGTTCTTC. This translates into CASSLGIQQGGTYNEQFF. Drawing the rest from reference TRBV5-6 and TRBJ2-1, the complete variable domain is DAGVTQSPTHLIKTRGQQVTLRCSPKSGHDTVSWYQQALGQGPQFIFQYYEEEERQRGNFPDRFSGHQFPNYSSELNVNALLLGDSALYLCASSLGIQQGGTYNEQFFGPGTRLTVL.

The chain joins TRBV19 to TRBJ1-1; D is perhaps TRBD1 (5 bases). The CDR3 has 15 amino acids. V was clipped by 2 bases and J by 6 bases, with 16 bases between them. CDR1 and CDR2 (germline): LNHDA, SQIVND (reference sequence). The CDR3 region has the DNA TGTGCCAGTAGTATATCTGGGGGGACGGGCGCTGAAGCTTTCTTT. This translates into CASSISGGTGAEAFF.

This chain links TRBV5-1 with TRBJ2-3; the match to TRBD1 covers 8 bases. Trimming at V came to 4 bases and at J to 3 bases, leaving 7 bases not matched to a gene. Germline V gives CDR1 SGHRS, CDR2 YFSETQ. The CDR3 contains 15 residues. The CDR3 loop reads CASSLDRGVTDTQYF. Here the CDR3 DNA reads TGCGCCAGCAGCCTAGACAGGGGTGTTACAGATACGCAGTATTTT.

The chain recombines TRBV7-9 with TRBJ2-3; D is unclear. The CDR3 loop spans 14 amino acids. Between the trimmed V and J ends, which lost 0 bases and 4 bases, there was a span of 8 bases. The germline gives CDR1 SEHNR, CDR2 FQNEAQ (reference sequence). The CDR3 DNA is TGTGCCAGCAGCTTAGCGGCCAGTGCAGATACGCAGTATTTT. It encodes CASSLAASADTQYF.

The chain employs TRBV6-5 and TRBJ1-6; no firm D call. The V and J ends lost 2 bases and 9 bases respectively, with 11 bases between them. Germline-derived CDR1 and CDR2 are MNHEY and SVGAGI. This CDR3 spans 14 amino acids. CDR3 nucleotides: TGTGCCAGCAGTTACCCGAGAACTGGTTCACCCCTCCACTTT. It yields the protein CASSYPRTGSPLHF.

J is TRBJ1-2 and V is TRBV2; the D gene is possibly TRBD1 (5 bases). Germline values: CDR1 SNHLY, CDR2 FYNNEI. The length of the CDR3 is 15 residues. Trimming took 6 bases from V and 4 from J, leaving 18 bases between them. CDR3 sequence (DNA): TGTGCCAGCAGCTCAATGGGACTCGACCCCTATGGCTACACCTTC. This translates into CASSSMGLDPYGYTF.

This clone was observed a handful of times. This rearrangement joins TRBV7-3 to TRBJ2-5; 9 bases fit TRBD1. The J segment lost 5 bases and the V segment lost 2 bases, leaving 9 bases of the junction unmatched. This CDR3 has 16 residues. Germline V gene data show CDR1 as SGHTA and CDR2 as FQGTGA. The CDR3 nucleotides are TGTGCCAGCAGCTTACGGGGACAGGGATCTTCCGAGACCCAGTACTTC. Translated, it gives CASSLRGQGSSETQYF.

This chain uses TRBV3-1 (or the pseudogene TRBV3-2) with TRBJ2-7, with TRBD1 as a possible D gene (5 bases). Looked up from germline, CDR1 is LGHDT and CDR2 is YNNKEL (reference sequence). V was shortened by 1 base and J by 9 bases, with 16 bases between the two germline ends. This CDR3 comprises 14 residues. The CDR3 spells CASSQGGRATLQYF. The DNA for the CDR3 is TGTGCCAGCAGCCAAGGTGGCAGGGCTACTTTGCAGTACTTC.

The genes are TRBV4-1 and TRBJ1-6, with 9 bases aligning to TRBD1. V shed 2 bases, J shed 10 bases, and the junction held 6 bases outside the gene matches. Per the germline V gene, CDR1 is MGHRA and CDR2 is YSYEKL. The CDR3 is made up of 15 amino acids. The CDR3: CASSQRTGEGSPLHF. DNA of the CDR3: TGCGCCAGCAGCCAAAGGACAGGGGAGGGCTCACCCCTCCACTTT.

V usage is TRBV6-5 and J usage is TRBJ1-2, with D possibly TRBD1 on 5 matching bases. Per the germline V gene, CDR1 is MNHEY and CDR2 is SVGAGI. This CDR3 has 15 amino acids. Trimming shortened V by 1 base and J by 0 bases, and 9 bases separated the two germline ends. The CDR3 region has the DNA TGTGCCAGCAGTTACTTGCCGGGGGCTAACTATGGCTACACCTTC. Residues: CASSYLPGANYGYTF.

Remarks on this clone: This same CDR3 is encoded by further DNA sequences in the sample. CDR3 in amino acids: CASSGQGPEAFF. The CDR3, as DNA: TGTGCCAGCAGCGGACAGGGTCCTGAAGCTTTCTTT. The V and J genes are TRBV9 and TRBJ1-1, with 7 bases fitting TRBD1. The V segment lost 3 bases and the J segment 6 bases; nucleotides outside the gene matches: 2. The CDR3 sequence is 12 residues long. In germline, CDR1 is SGDLS, CDR2 YYNGEE.